The next 10 T cell receptor beta chains were all read from a single sample in a study of T cell changes during pregnancy in multiple sclerosis. Sequencing was performed with immunoSEQ multiplex PCR; in TCRdb, only in-frame clones are kept and a portion is missing. The top ten clones hold less than 4% of a sample with 90,000 to 120,000 clones, approximately 90% of them seen once. Sequenced here: peripheral blood, sampled after pregnancy. The receptors were gathered from a female donor with multiple sclerosis, enrolled in a pregnancy study.

The rearrangement joins TRBV19 to TRBJ2-2; TRBD1 aligns across 7 bases. Looked up from germline, CDR1 is LNHDA and CDR2 is SQIVND (reference sequence). With 7 bases clipped from V and 0 bases from J, the junction kept 8 bases outside the gene matches. The length of the CDR3 is 16 residues. The CDR3 region is CASKTGMATNTGELFF. In DNA, the CDR3 is TGTGCCAGTAAGACAGGGATGGCCACGAACACCGGGGAGCTGTTTTTT.

The chain couples TRBV7-8 to TRBJ1-1; D call uncertain. V lost 0 bases and J 1 base, leaving 3 bases between the germline ends. The CDR3 consists of 13 residues. Germline values: CDR1 SGHVS, CDR2 FQNEAQ. The CDR3 spells CASSLAANTEAFF. The CDR3 DNA follows: TGTGCCAGCAGCTTAGCGGCGAACACTGAAGCTTTCTTT.

The chain couples TRBV11-3 to TRBJ1-1; D may be TRBD1 (5 bases). Trimming took off 1 base at V and 4 bases at J, with 16 bases between the two ends. From germline, CDR1 is SGHNT and CDR2 YENEEA. This CDR3 is 16 amino acids long. For the CDR3, the DNA is TGTGCCAGCAGCTTAGGGCAGGGAGGGAGAAGCACTGAAGCTTTCTTT. It is translated as CASSLGQGGRSTEAFF.

The V call is TRBV11-2, the J call TRBJ1-6, with 9 nucleotides matching TRBD1. This CDR3 has 16 residues. The germline CDR1 and CDR2 sequences are SGHAT and FQNNGV. With 3 bases clipped from V and 7 bases from J, the junction kept 7 bases outside the gene matches. CDR3 DNA: TGTGCCAGCAGCTTTCCTACAGGGGGCAACAATTCACCCCTCCACTTT. This gives the protein CASSFPTGGNNSPLHF.

With regard to this clone: The same CDR3 arises from other DNA sequences in this sample as well. The J gene is TRBJ2-1, the V gene TRBV18; 8 bases fit TRBD2. Germline-derived CDR1 and CDR2 are KGHSH and LQKENI. This CDR3 has 15 residues. The ends lost 2 bases at V and 4 bases at J; junction bases unmatched: 4. CDR3 loop: CASSPLAGGYNEQFF. CDR3 nucleotide sequence: TGTGCCAGCTCACCATTGGCGGGGGGATACAATGAGCAGTTCTTC.

The J gene is TRBJ1-1, the V gene TRBV25-1; possibly TRBD1 for D (5 bases). CDR1 and CDR2 (germline): MGHDK, SYGVNS. V was trimmed by 1 base and J by 2 bases, leaving 11 bases between them. The CDR3 loop spans 15 amino acids. CDR3 DNA sequence: TGTGCCAGCAGTGAATTGGGGGGTATAAACACTGAAGCTTTCTTT. Encoded protein: CASSELGGINTEAFF.

The V and J genes are TRBV25-1 and TRBJ1-6; the D is unclear. CDR1 is MGHDK, CDR2 SYGVNS, per germline. The CDR3 is made up of 13 amino acids. With 4 bases removed from V and 8 bases from J, the gap between germline ends came to 9 bases. The chain's CDR3 is CASSVYPDSPLHF. The CDR3, as DNA: TGTGCCAGCAGTGTTTATCCCGATTCACCCCTCCACTTT.

DNA of the CDR3: TGTGCCAGCAGCTTAGTGGGACAGGGGCAACCGGTTTTCTTT. This translates into CASSLVGQGQPVFF. The V gene is TRBV5-4, the J gene TRBJ1-1; TRBD1 agrees at 10 bases. This CDR3 region has 14 residues. Germline-derived CDR1 and CDR2 are SGHNT and YYREEE (reference sequence). Trimming at V came to 2 bases and at J to 13 bases, leaving 11 bases not matched to a gene.

The rearrangement uses TRBV10-2 and TRBJ1-2, with TRBD1 as a possible D gene (5 bases). Germline V gene lookup returns CDR1 WSHSY and CDR2 SAAADI. The CDR3 sequence is 15 residues long. The ends were cut back, 10 bases at V and 0 bases at J, with 18 bases in the middle. The chain's CDR3 is CATHSPGESNYGYTF. The DNA of the CDR3 is TGCGCCACCCATAGCCCGGGGGAATCTAACTATGGCTACACCTTC.

The CDR3 DNA reads as TGTGCCAGCAGTTTATCGTACCCCCGGGACACCGCCACCTACGAGCAGTACTTC. It specifies CASSLSYPRDTATYEQYF. The chain combines TRBV27 with TRBJ2-7; TRBD1 is a possible D gene (6 bases). CDR1 and CDR2 (germline): MNHEY, SMNVEV (reference sequence). The ends were cut back, 0 bases at V and 2 bases at J, with 20 bases in the middle. CDR3 size: 18 residues.